The 9 T cell receptor beta chains listed next were all sequenced from one sample in a study of preoperative IRX-2 immunotherapy in early breast cancer. Sequencing used immunoSEQ multiplex PCR; TCRdb keeps in-frame clones, though not all of them. Seen here are fewer than 30,000 clones, 90% observed once, and the top ten hold 8.5% to 10%. Stated treatment: preoperative locoregional IRX-2 cytokine immunotherapy. Sample acquisition took place from a patient treated with IRX-2 immunotherapy. The receptors were sampled from a human donor with breast cancer.

The CDR3: CASSPENLWDSGYNSPLHF. CDR3 bases: TGCGCCAGCAGCCCTGAAAACCTTTGGGACAGCGGCTATAATTCACCCCTCCACTTT. The V and J genes are TRBV10-2 and TRBJ1-6; 7 bases map to TRBD1. The CDR3 totals 19 residues. The germline gives CDR1 WSHSY, CDR2 SAAADI. The V gene end was trimmed by 6 bases and the J gene end by 3 bases; junction bases not matched to a gene: 17.

The chain couples TRBV6-1 to TRBJ1-2; D call uncertain. CDR1 is MNHNS, CDR2 SASEGT, per germline. Deletions cut 0 bases from V and 7 bases from J, with 15 bases between. CDR3 length equals 15 residues. This CDR3 is CASSEAGPGPAGYTF. CDR3 nucleotides: TGTGCCAGCAGTGAAGCGGGTCCGGGCCCGGCTGGCTACACCTTC.

The chain couples TRBV25-1 to TRBJ2-2, with D unresolved. The CDR3 length is 14 residues. Germline-derived CDR1 and CDR2 are MGHDK and SYGVNS. V lost 3 bases to trimming and J lost 0 bases, with 5 bases between them. The CDR3 loop is CASSDSANTGELFF. The CDR3 nucleotides are TGTGCCAGCAGTGACAGCGCGAACACCGGGGAGCTGTTTTTT. The full variable domain, in which reference TRBV25-1 and TRBJ2-2 provide the parts outside the CDR3, is EADIYQTPRYLVIGTGKKITLECSQTMGHDKMYWYQQDPGMELHLIHYSYGVNSTEKGDLSSESTVSRIRTEHFPLTLESARPSHTSQYLCASSDSANTGELFFGEGSRLTVL.

The chain joins TRBV6-5 to TRBJ1-4; 10 nucleotides align to TRBD1. Trimming took 4 bases from V and 8 from J; bases not matched to a gene: 7. This CDR3 has 15 residues. From germline, CDR1 is MNHEY and CDR2 SVGAGI. The CDR3 DNA reads as TGTGCCAGCAGTTCGTCGACAGGGGGCTTGGAAAAACTGTTTTTT. Its protein is CASSSSTGGLEKLFF.

V gene TRBV13 combines with J gene TRBJ2-5; 9 bases fit TRBD2. The trim removed 2 bases at V and 4 bases at J, leaving 8 bases unmatched. Germline CDR1 and CDR2: PRHDT and FYEKMQ (reference sequence). There are 16 residues in the CDR3. The CDR3 region has the DNA TGTGCCAGCAGCTTATTGGGCGGGGGGGCCCGAGAGACCCAGTACTTC. It encodes CASSLLGGGARETQYF. The full variable domain, its missing parts supplied by reference TRBV13 and TRBJ2-5, is AAGVIQSPRHLIKEKRETATLKCYPIPRHDTVYWYQQGPGQDPQFLISFYEKMQSDKGSIPDRFSAQQFSDYHSELNMSSLELGDSALYFCASSLLGGGARETQYFGPGTRLLVL.

This chain connects TRBV27 to TRBJ2-7; D is possibly TRBD2 (5 bases). V lost 2 bases and J 3 bases, leaving 17 bases between the germline ends. This CDR3 comprises 16 residues. The germline V gene has CDR1 MNHEY and CDR2 SMNVEV (reference sequence). CDR3 residues: CASSLGGLYPFYEQYF. In nucleotides, the CDR3 is TGTGCCAGCAGTTTAGGTGGACTCTACCCTTTCTACGAGCAGTACTTC.

The chain is built from TRBV27 and TRBJ2-7, with a possible D match to TRBD1 (6 bases). Trimming shortened V by 6 bases and J by 2 bases, and 14 bases separated the two germline ends. There are 14 residues in the CDR3. Per the germline V gene, CDR1 is MNHEY and CDR2 is SMNVEV (reference sequence). The DNA for the CDR3 is TGTGCCAGCAGCCCGACAGGCCCTACCTACGAGCAGTACTTC. It yields the protein CASSPTGPTYEQYF.

This clone occurred once. The chain has TRBV19 and TRBJ2-5; no clear D gene. Germline V gene lookup returns CDR1 LNHDA and CDR2 SQIVND (reference sequence). The CDR3 length is 16 residues. Trimming removed 0 bases from V and 1 base from J, with 12 bases in between. CDR3 loop: CASSIDPNGVQETQYF. The CDR3 DNA reads TGTGCCAGTAGTATAGATCCGAACGGCGTCCAAGAGACCCAGTACTTC.

This clone has just a few counts. V and J are TRBV6-6 and TRBJ2-5, with D unclear. The CDR3 is 15 residues long. Germline CDR1 is MNHNY and CDR2 is SVGAGI (reference sequence). With 5 bases removed from V and 2 bases from J, the gap between germline ends came to 15 bases. The CDR3 DNA reads TGTGCCAGCAGTCCCGCGTTTTGGGGACAAGAGACCCAGTACTTC. Protein: CASSPAFWGQETQYF.